This TCR beta chain comes out of a study of CD8+CD57+ T cells in acquired aplastic anemia (dated by TCRdb to about 2018). For context, the study as a whole: DNA extracted from sorted CD4+ and CD8+ cells had a mean of roughly 3.4 ug, with a range of 0.2 to 27.4 ug. A CD8+CD57+ expansion meant a frequency higher than the mean frequency seen in healthy subjects.

TCR beta VDJ combination and CDR3 sequence profiling used genomic DNA as the template. An Illumina HiSeq 2000 was the platform used for TCR repertoire sequencing. In the paper's pipeline: Repertoire assessment relied on Simpson's diversity index, CDR3 size and DJ length profiles, and TRBV/TRBJ rearrangement plots. Whichever DNA sequence was most abundant in the deep sequencing data was defined as the immunodominant clone. CDR3 amino acid sequences were checked for sharing between subjects and were compared against published repertoires and the VDJdb database. Through fastp at Q25 and MiXCR, TCRdb rebuilt clones from the public reads, retaining in-frame beta chains. CDR3 protein duplicates are merged, each entry listing the most common genes and DNA. The V and J calls shown here were made by TCRdb, not taken from the authors' results. The sample records under 500,000 distinct CDR3 sequences, approximately 33% of which are singletons. The ten largest clones add up to 0.8% to 0.85% of the sample.

Study-wide conclusions, independent of this receptor: Roughly 30 CD8+ CDR3 sequences were shared between patients and controls but appeared highly expressed in patients and within their immunodominant clones. Patients and healthy controls showed no significant difference in CD8+ Simpson's diversity (P=0.060).

Patients chosen for sequencing had shown expansion of CD8+CD57+ cells by flow cytometry. Every patient had a diagnosis of severe acquired aplastic anemia based on International Study of Aplastic Anemia and Agranulocytosis and Camitta criteria. No therapy had been received by the patients at the time of blood sampling. In the study, sorted CD4+ and CD8+ blood T cells from patients with severe aplastic anemia and from healthy subjects underwent deep sequencing of TCR repertoires. Patients were enrolled under clinicaltrials.gov protocols 00001620, 01623167, 00001397, 00071045, 00081523 and 00961064 in the USA. Ficoll-Paque density gradient centrifugation was used to isolate peripheral blood mononuclear cells. Before DNA was extracted, CD4+ and CD8+ T cells were sorted using either FACS or magnetic beads. CDR1 LNHNV and CDR2 YYDKDF are derived from the germline V gene (reference sequence). There are 15 amino acids in the CDR3, from cysteine to phenylalanine inclusive. The CDR3 DNA has 45 bases and is translated from base 1. The V end loses 2 bases and the J end loses 1 base, and a stretch of 9 bases separates them.

Ten or more counts support this clonotype. No cognate antigen has been identified for it. Per-base quality was not reported, and no clone a single base away is much larger than it. The receptor was derived from a human donor with aplastic anemia. This chain is built from TRBV15 and TRBJ1-3, with the identity of the D gene unclear. Sequencing was carried out using sorted CD4+, CD8+, or CD8+CD57+ T cells (not recorded which) from PBMCs. Here the CDR3 is given as CATSRFQGSGNTIYF. The DNA reads TGTGCCACCAGCAGATTCCAAGGTTCTGGAAACACCATATATTTT.